This TCR beta chain stems from a study of post-analysis software for immune sequencing data. Study-wide results and limits: Those samples that were prepared in the same batch co-clustered strongly by F measure. Comparison of patients with controls showed about 5 TRBV segments more frequent in patients, TRBV5-6, TRBV5-1 and TRBV20-1 among them. People with multiple sclerosis had a significantly lower normalized Chao1 diversity than controls did.

The CDR3 covers 16 residues. V gave up 4 bases and J gave up 0 bases; unmatched junction bases: 3. The TCR beta cDNA libraries carried unique molecular identifiers. Each CDR3 protein is one row after TCRdb ran MiXCR on the PCR reads. The sample includes approximately 730,000 distinct CDR3 sequences, roughly 29% of them seen just once. Details on this clonotype: Antigen specificity is unknown.

The sequenced material came from blood. The chain employs TRBV12-3 or TRBV12-4 and TRBJ1-5; the match to TRBD1 covers 10 bases. The sequence came from a girl between 5 and 17 years old with multiple sclerosis. Here the CDR3 reads CASSWTGGYSNQPQHF. The CDR3 coding sequence is TGTGCCAGCAGTTGGACAGGGGGGTATAGCAATCAGCCCCAGCATTTT.